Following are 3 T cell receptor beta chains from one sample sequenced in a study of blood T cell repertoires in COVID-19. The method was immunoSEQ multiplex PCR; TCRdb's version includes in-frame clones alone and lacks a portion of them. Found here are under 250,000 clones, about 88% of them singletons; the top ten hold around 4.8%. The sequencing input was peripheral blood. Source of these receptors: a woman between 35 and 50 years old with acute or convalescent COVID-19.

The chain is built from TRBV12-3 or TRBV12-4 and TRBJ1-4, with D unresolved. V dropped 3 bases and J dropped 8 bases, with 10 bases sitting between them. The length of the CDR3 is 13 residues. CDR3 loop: CASSLRFGEKLFF. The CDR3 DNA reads TGTGCCAGCAGTTTGAGATTCGGGGAAAAACTGTTTTTT.

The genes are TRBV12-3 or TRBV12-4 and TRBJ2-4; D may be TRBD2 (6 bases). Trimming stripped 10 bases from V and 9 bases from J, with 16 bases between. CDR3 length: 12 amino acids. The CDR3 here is CATTEGISIQYF. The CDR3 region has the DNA TGTGCCACTACGGAGGGAATAAGCATTCAGTACTTC.

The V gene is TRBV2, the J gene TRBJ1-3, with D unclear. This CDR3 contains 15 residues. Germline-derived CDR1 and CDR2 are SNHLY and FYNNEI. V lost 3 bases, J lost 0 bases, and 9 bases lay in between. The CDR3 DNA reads TGTGCCAGCAGTGAGGCGGGATACTCTGGAAACACCATATATTTT. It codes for CASSEAGYSGNTIYF.